The 20 T cell receptor beta chains reported below all come from one sample, sequenced in a study of T cells after yellow fever vaccination (dated by TCRdb to about 2019). Preparation of the library involved 5' RACE. Instrument used: Illumina NovaSeq 6000. TCRdb cleaned the public reads at Q25 with fastp, built clones with MiXCR and kept in-frame beta chains. Identical CDR3 protein sequences are pooled into one entry, listed with their most common genes and DNA. The sample table holds about 170,000 distinct CDR3 sequences, of which approximately 9.9% were seen once. The ten largest clones represent about 38% of the sample. The treatment or condition label of this sample denotes: live attenuated yellow fever vaccine strain. The specimen comprised CD8+ T cells sorted from PBMCs, sampled 15 days after the yellow fever booster vaccination. The receptors originated from a man aged 18 to 30 who received the YFV17D yellow fever vaccine.

Only a few counts were recorded for this clonotype. The V and J genes are TRBV27 and TRBJ2-3, with 9 bases identical to TRBD1. Germline V gives CDR1 MNHEY, CDR2 SMNVEV (reference sequence). CDR3 size: 18 residues. The V segment lost 4 bases and the J segment 4 bases; nucleotides outside the gene matches: 15. The CDR3 loop reads CASSSLQGAGVLADTQYF. The CDR3 region has the DNA TGTGCCAGCAGTTCCTTACAGGGGGCCGGGGTTTTAGCAGATACGCAGTATTTT.

The chain couples TRBV27 to TRBJ1-5; maybe TRBD1 (6 bases). V was shortened by 4 bases and J by 4 bases, with 17 bases between the two germline ends. Germline V gene data show CDR1 as MNHEY and CDR2 as SMNVEV (reference sequence). This CDR3 comprises 16 residues. The CDR3 nucleotides read TGTGCCAGCAGTTCAGTAGCGGGGGGCTGGAATCAGCCCCAGCATTTT. Translation: CASSSVAGGWNQPQHF.

The chain joins TRBV5-1 to TRBJ2-3, with 9 bases lining up with TRBD2. V lost 0 bases to trimming and J lost 2 bases; unmatched junction nucleotides: 7. Germline loops: CDR1 SGHRS, CDR2 YFSETQ. The CDR3 extends over 17 amino acids. The CDR3 sequence: CASSLVSSGEATDTQYF. CDR3 DNA sequence: TGCGCCAGCAGCTTGGTGTCTAGCGGGGAGGCCACAGATACGCAGTATTTT.

The chain couples TRBV18 to TRBJ2-7, with TRBD1 identical over 8 bases. CDR1 is KGHSH, CDR2 LQKENI, per germline. The CDR3 contains 14 residues. V dropped 3 bases and J dropped 3; count of bases not matched to a gene: 4. The CDR3 DNA reads as TGTGCCAGCTCACCCGACAGGGGTAGCTACGAGCAGTACGTC. This sequence encodes CASSPDRGSYEQYV.

J is TRBJ1-2 and V is TRBV6-2 or TRBV6-3; D may be TRBD1 (5 bases). This CDR3 region has 14 residues. Deletions cut 2 bases from V and 7 bases from J, with 14 bases between. Germline values: CDR1 MNHEY, CDR2 SVGEGT. The CDR3 is CASSYEVSGAGYTF. The CDR3 DNA is TGTGCCAGCAGTTACGAAGTTAGCGGGGCTGGCTACACCTTC.

The chain employs TRBV7-9 and TRBJ2-2; D call uncertain. This CDR3 contains 18 residues. Germline assignment: CDR1 SEHNR and CDR2 FQNEAQ (reference sequence). Trimming pared 2 bases from V and 3 bases from J, leaving 19 bases between. The CDR3 DNA sequence: TGTGCCAGCAGCTTATCTTACGGTGCAGTCGCCGACACCGGGGAGCTGTTTTTT. Residues: CASSLSYGAVADTGELFF. The variable domain in full, with the rest retrieved from reference TRBV7-9 and TRBJ2-2, is DTGVSQNPRHKITKRGQNVTFRCDPISEHNRLYWYRQTLGQGPEFLTYFQNEAQLEKSRLLSDRFSAERPKGSFSTLEIQRTEQGDSAMYLCASSLSYGAVADTGELFFGEGSRLTVL.

There are a few counts of this clonotype. The V and J genes are TRBV2 and TRBJ2-5, with 11 bases identical to TRBD2. The CDR3 extends over 16 amino acids. The germline V gene has CDR1 SNHLY and CDR2 FYNNEI. With 7 bases clipped from V and 1 base from J, the junction kept 8 bases outside the gene matches. CDR3 coding DNA: TGTGCCAGCACCCCCAGACTAGCGGGGAGCCAAGAGACCCAGTACTTC. Its translation: CASTPRLAGSQETQYF.

This sequence joins TRBV10-1 and TRBJ2-3; D is perhaps TRBD1 (5 bases). Germline V gene lookup returns CDR1 WNHNN and CDR2 SYGVQD (reference sequence). The germline V and J ends were trimmed by 3 bases and 2 bases, with 9 bases remaining between them. The CDR3 spans 14 residues. DNA for the CDR3: TGCGCCAGCAGTGAAGACAGACTCACAGATACGCAGTATTTT. This gives the protein CASSEDRLTDTQYF.

The CDR3 DNA sequence: TGTGCCAGCAGTCTCGTTCTAGCGGGGGAATACAATGAGCAGTTCTTC. Its translation is CASSLVLAGEYNEQFF. The V gene is TRBV12-3 or TRBV12-4, the J gene TRBJ2-1, with TRBD2 matching 10 bases. V shed 5 bases and J 4 bases; nucleotides not matched to a gene: 8. The CDR3 covers 16 residues.

This clonotype was seen more than once but under ten times. The genes are TRBV7-9 and TRBJ1-2; 7 bases align to TRBD1. The CDR3 loop spans 15 amino acids. Losses at the gene ends were 5 bases for V and 1 base for J; bases not matched to a gene: 7. CDR1 and CDR2 from the germline V gene are SEHNR and FQNEAQ (reference sequence). This CDR3 is CASSHRGLNNYGYTF. The CDR3 region has the DNA TGTGCCAGCAGCCACAGGGGTCTCAATAACTATGGCTACACCTTC.

This chain joins TRBV12-5 and TRBJ2-4; D may be TRBD2 (6 bases). CDR1 is LGHNT and CDR2 is FRNRAP in the germline V gene. Deletions cut 6 bases from V and 0 bases from J, with 6 bases between. The CDR3 extends over 13 amino acids. CDR3: CASGGGAKNIQYF. The CDR3 nucleotides read TGTGCTAGTGGCGGGGGAGCCAAAAACATTCAGTACTTC.

This rearrangement joins TRBV6-5 to TRBJ1-6, with D unresolved. Between the trimmed V and J ends, which lost 5 bases and 0 bases, there was a span of 8 bases. Germline CDR1 is MNHEY and CDR2 is SVGAGI. This CDR3 is built from 15 residues. CDR3 amino acids: CASSIASSYNSPLHF. The CDR3 nucleotides read TGTGCCAGCAGTATTGCAAGCTCCTATAATTCACCCCTCCACTTT.

This chain joins TRBV7-9 and TRBJ1-1, with D perhaps TRBD1 (5 bases). The CDR3 contains 16 residues. The germline CDR1 and CDR2 sequences are SEHNR and FQNEAQ (reference sequence). Trimming took 3 bases from V and 5 from J, leaving 19 bases between them. The CDR3: CASSFSRHDRGTEAFF. CDR3 nucleotide sequence: TGTGCCAGCAGCTTTTCCCGCCATGACCGGGGGACTGAAGCTTTCTTT.

This clonotype has more than one count but fewer than ten. The J gene is TRBJ2-7, the V gene TRBV9; D might be TRBD1 or TRBD2, each matching 6 bases. CDR3 length: 15 residues. In germline, CDR1 is SGDLS, CDR2 YYNGEE. V gave up 0 bases and J gave up 5 bases, with 15 bases separating them. The CDR3: CASSVAGGDLDEQYV. CDR3 nucleotides: TGTGCCAGCAGCGTAGCCGGGGGCGACCTCGACGAGCAGTACGTC.

The rearrangement joins TRBV24-1 to TRBJ2-1; D remains ambiguous. From germline, CDR1 is KGHDR and CDR2 SFDVKD. CDR3 length: 20 residues. V lost 11 bases and J lost 0, with 31 bases in between. CDR3 in amino acids: CASQWSPTPRHMSSYNEQFF. The CDR3 coding sequence is TGTGCCAGCCAGTGGTCCCCAACTCCGCGGCACATGAGCTCCTACAATGAGCAGTTCTTC.

This clonotype appeared a few times. V and J are TRBV20-1 and TRBJ2-1; unclear D gene. Germline values: CDR1 DFQATT, CDR2 SNEGSKA (reference sequence). CDR3 length: 14 amino acids. Trimming removed 0 bases from V and 4 bases from J, with 10 bases in between. The CDR3 sequence: CSARDERHYNEQFF. The CDR3 nucleotides read TGCAGTGCTAGAGATGAAAGGCATTACAATGAGCAGTTCTTC.

The rearrangement links TRBV24-1 to TRBJ2-7, with 7 bases matching TRBD2. The CDR3 extends over 14 amino acids. CDR1 KGHDR and CDR2 SFDVKD come from the germline V gene. V was pared by 8 bases and J by 0 bases, with 6 bases of the junction left unmatched. The CDR3 sequence is CATNLGGSSYEQYF. The CDR3 nucleotides read TGTGCCACCAACCTGGGGGGGAGCTCCTACGAGCAGTACTTC.

This clonotype turned up a few times. The CDR3 region has the DNA TGCAGCGTTGAAGAGTGGGGGGGCAAGTACAATGAGCAGTTCTTC. The encoded protein is CSVEEWGGKYNEQFF. The V and J genes are TRBV29-1 and TRBJ2-1; D is perhaps TRBD2 (7 bases). Trimming shortened V by 0 bases and J by 4 bases, and 13 bases separated the two germline ends. Germline V gives CDR1 SQVTM, CDR2 ANQGSEA. The length of the CDR3 is 15 residues.

The table lists this clonotype with a few counts. The V gene is TRBV15, the J gene TRBJ1-2, with D perhaps matching TRBD1 (6 bases). Trimming left V 0 bases short and J 5 bases short, with 13 bases between. The length of the CDR3 is 15 residues. The germline V gene encodes CDR1 LNHNV and CDR2 YYDKDF (reference sequence). The CDR3 protein is CATSRDLGTRYGYTF. The CDR3 DNA reads as TGTGCCACCAGCAGAGATCTAGGGACAAGATATGGCTACACCTTC.

The rearrangement joins TRBV5-1 to TRBJ1-1; D is unclear. This CDR3 comprises 16 residues. Germline-derived CDR1 and CDR2 are SGHRS and YFSETQ. V lost 4 bases and J lost 0, with 16 bases in between. CDR3 sequence reads: CASSLGFRSLNTEAFF. In nucleotides, the CDR3 is TGCGCCAGCAGCCTGGGGTTCCGAAGTTTGAACACTGAAGCTTTCTTT. The full variable domain, its missing parts supplied by reference TRBV5-1 and TRBJ1-1, is KAGVTQTPRYLIKTRGQQVTLSCSPISGHRSVSWYQQTPGQGLQFLFEYFSETQRNKGNFPGRFSGRQFSNSRSEMNVSTLELGDSALYLCASSLGFRSLNTEAFFGQGTRLTVV.